What follows is one T cell receptor beta chain and its context. These data are taken from a study of T cells in tumors after PD-1 blockade. Across the whole study: Excluded were patients with checkpoint blockade, immunosuppressants, or radiotherapy or other anti-cancer therapy within 4 weeks. Daily vismodegib 150 mg continued in a subset of anti-PD-1-treated patients.

Germline V gene sequence: CDR1 MNHEY, CDR2 SVGAGI. The length of the CDR3 is 14 residues. The V and J ends lost 0 bases and 6 bases, in that order; junction bases with no gene match: 2. Tumor or blood genomic DNA was sequenced, with inputs of about 550 ng to 6,500 ng. This table comes from immunoSEQ multiplex PCR, and its TCRdb copy is limited to in-frame clones, with some not included. Here the sample spans about 63,000 clones, roughly 70% being singletons. Material: PBMCs, obtained after anti-PD-1 treatment. This receptor was taken from a human donor with basal cell carcinoma. The genes are TRBV6-5 and TRBJ1-5; 7 nucleotides align to TRBD1. The CDR3: CASSYSPGGQPQHF. The CDR3 coding sequence is TGTGCCAGCAGTTACTCCCCAGGGGGTCAGCCCCAGCATTTT.